This TCR beta chain was observed in a study of T cell repertoires in cytomegalovirus infection (dated by TCRdb to between 2018 and 2021). Context from the whole study: Recently identified HLA-C-restricted CMV epitopes, whose presentation resists viral immunomodulation, were targeted by peptide stimulations together with well-studied HLA-B-restricted epitopes. Donor HLA type was relevant to the analysis, because carriage of CMV infection together with the matching HLA type was indicated by public TCR beta signatures.

Sequencing was performed on an Illumina HiSeq 1500. The public reads were reanalyzed by TCRdb: fastp trimming at Q25, MiXCR alignment, in-frame beta chains only. Rows with one shared CDR3 protein collapse into an entry with the most common genes and DNA. This sample lists 900,000 to 950,000 distinct CDR3 sequences; 31% were detected once. The leading ten clones occupy 10% to 15% of the sample. A word on this clonotype: No antigen is known for it. Base qualities are missing; no much larger clone stands one base away.

Study-level results and caveats: The ex vivo response was dominated by HLA-C-restricted CMV-specific TCR beta clonotypes, which also provided the single most frequent clonotype in two of eight donors. In both this cohort and an independent roughly 360-donor cohort, the cumulative frequency of public TCR beta family members distinguished carriers of CMV infection plus the relevant HLA type.

The germline V gene gives CDR1 as SGHTA and CDR2 as FQGNSA. The CDR3 runs 18 amino acids, cysteine and phenylalanine included. The sequence is cut down to CDR3 DNA, 54 bases in frame from base 1. Between the V and J ends, shortened by 1 base and 2 bases respectively, the junction contains 20 bases. The treatment or condition label for this specimen denotes: in vitro stimulation with specific CMV peptide epitopes to enrich CMV-specific T cells. The sequence derives from a human donor in good health (CMV status not recorded). Some clones in this sample may be carry-over from other donors' samples. This sequence uses TRBV7-2 and TRBJ1-2; a weak D assignment points to TRBD1 (5 bases agree). The sequences come from cultured CD8+ T cells from PBMCs, collected from culture after CMV antigen stimulation. The base sequence is TGTGCCAGCAGCTTAGGCTTGGACGGGGAGGGACGAAACTATGGCTACACCTTC. This codes for CASSLGLDGEGRNYGYTF.